Listed here are 9 T cell receptor beta chains from one sample, sequenced in a study of glioma-infiltrating T cells. Amplification of TCR alpha and beta CDR3 regions from RNA used iRepertoire nested multiplex PCR. TCRdb reprocessed the multiplex PCR reads with MiXCR, giving one entry per CDR3 protein. The sample carries under 130,000 distinct CDR3 sequences, 29% recorded once. The material sequenced was glioma tissue, nonneoplastic brain tissue, or PBMCs (not recorded which). The receptors shown here come from a human donor with low-grade glioma or glioblastoma, undergoing nonglioma brain surgery, or in good health (not recorded which).

Worth noting for this clonotype: A read error may explain this, as a much larger clone is one base away. The chain couples TRBV5-4 to TRBJ1-2, with D perhaps TRBD1 (6 bases). Trimming removed 0 bases at V and 7 bases at J, with 19 bases between. Germline values: CDR1 SGHNT, CDR2 YYREEE (reference sequence). This CDR3 is 16 amino acids long. CDR3 residues: CASSLDGQGTAGGYTF. The CDR3, as DNA: TGTGCCAGCAGCTTGGACGGCCAGGGGACGGCGGGTGGCTACACCTTC.

This clonotype occurred many times. J is TRBJ1-2 and V is TRBV18, with TRBD1 identical over 8 bases. Unmatched junction bases numbered 10, after V lost 8 bases and J lost 2 bases. The germline gives CDR1 KGHSH, CDR2 LQKENI. The CDR3 is made up of 15 amino acids. The CDR3 region is CASKDQGARNYGYTF. Written as DNA, the CDR3 is TGTGCCAGCAAAGATCAGGGGGCTAGGAACTATGGCTACACCTTC.

The chain uses TRBV30 and TRBJ1-2; D may be TRBD1 (5 bases). V lost 3 bases and J lost 8, with 13 bases in between. Germline-derived CDR1 and CDR2 are GTSNPN and SVGIG (reference sequence). CDR3 length: 12 amino acids. CDR3: CAWRLRGEGYTF. The CDR3 DNA follows: TGTGCCTGGAGACTGAGAGGGGAAGGCTACACCTTC.

The CDR3: CASTSPPFWEQYF. CDR3 sequence (DNA): TGTGCCAGCACCTCCCCGCCCTTCTGGGAGCAGTACTTC. This chain connects TRBV11-2 to TRBJ2-7; D not certain. In germline, CDR1 is SGHAT, CDR2 FQNNGV. There are 13 residues in the CDR3. V lost 7 bases to trimming and J lost 7 bases, with 17 bases between them.

As for this clonotype: Being one base from a much bigger clone, this may be a read error. The rearrangement joins TRBV7-6 to TRBJ2-1, with TRBD2 identical over 9 bases. This CDR3 is built from 14 residues. Germline-derived CDR1 and CDR2 are SGHVS and FNYEAQ. Here the CDR3 reads CASSLIAGDNEQVF. In DNA, the CDR3 is TGTGCTAGCAGCTTAATAGCGGGGGACAATGAGCAGGTCTTC. Full variable domain (remainder filled in from reference TRBV7-6 and TRBJ2-1): GAGVSQSPRYKVTKRGQDVALRCDPISGHVSLYWYRQALGQGPEFLTYFNYEAQQDKSGLPNDRFSAERPEGSISTLTIQRTEQRDSAMYRCASSLIAGDNEQVFGPGTRLTVL.

The sample holds a few counts of this clonotype. This chain connects TRBV2 to TRBJ2-7; tentatively, D is TRBD1 (7 bases). CDR3 size: 16 residues. Germline V gene data show CDR1 as SNHLY and CDR2 as FYNNEI. Trimming cost V 6 bases and J 0 bases, with 18 bases left between them. In DNA form, the CDR3 reads TGTGCCAGCAGACCCAGGGGGGATATTCTCTCCTACGAGCAGTACTTC. It is translated as CASRPRGDILSYEQYF. Variable domain in full (rest from reference TRBV2 and TRBJ2-7): EPEVTQTPSHQVTQMGQEVILRCVPISNHLYFYWYRQILGQKVEFLVSFYNNEISEKSEIFDDQFSVERPDGSNFTLKIRSTKLEDSAMYFCASRPRGDILSYEQYFGPGTRLTVT.

Ten or more counts support this clonotype. The chain carries TRBV5-1 and TRBJ2-3, with 15 bases that match TRBD2. CDR3 length: 18 residues. Germline V gene data show CDR1 as SGHRS and CDR2 as YFSETQ. The ends lost 2 bases at V and 3 bases at J; junction bases unmatched: 7. CDR3 protein: CASSLGLAGGLATDTQYF. The CDR3, as DNA: TGCGCCAGCAGCTTAGGACTAGCGGGGGGGCTAGCAACAGATACGCAGTATTTT.

This chain uses TRBV12-3 or TRBV12-4 with TRBJ1-3; D is unclear. With 6 bases removed from V and 0 bases from J, the gap between germline ends came to 9 bases. This CDR3 contains 14 residues. The CDR3 sequence is CASRLIASGNTIYF. The CDR3 DNA sequence: TGTGCCAGCAGATTGATCGCCTCTGGAAACACCATATATTTT.

In regard to this clonotype: A much larger clone lies one base from this, so it may be a read error. The chain joins TRBV7-2 to TRBJ1-6; D gene uncertain. Germline loops: CDR1 SGHTA, CDR2 FQGNSA. CDR3 length: 14 residues. The DNA of the CDR3 is TGTGCCAGCAGCTTAGGGGTCCCAAATTCACCCCCCCACTTT. This gives the protein CASSLGVPNSPPHF. Full variable domain (missing parts from reference TRBV7-2 and TRBJ1-6): GAGVSQSPSNKVTEKGKDVELRCDPISGHTALYWYRQSLGQGLEFLIYFQGNSAPDKSGLPSDRFSAERTGGSVSTLTIQRTQQEDSAVYLCASSLGVPNSPPHFGNGTRLTVT.